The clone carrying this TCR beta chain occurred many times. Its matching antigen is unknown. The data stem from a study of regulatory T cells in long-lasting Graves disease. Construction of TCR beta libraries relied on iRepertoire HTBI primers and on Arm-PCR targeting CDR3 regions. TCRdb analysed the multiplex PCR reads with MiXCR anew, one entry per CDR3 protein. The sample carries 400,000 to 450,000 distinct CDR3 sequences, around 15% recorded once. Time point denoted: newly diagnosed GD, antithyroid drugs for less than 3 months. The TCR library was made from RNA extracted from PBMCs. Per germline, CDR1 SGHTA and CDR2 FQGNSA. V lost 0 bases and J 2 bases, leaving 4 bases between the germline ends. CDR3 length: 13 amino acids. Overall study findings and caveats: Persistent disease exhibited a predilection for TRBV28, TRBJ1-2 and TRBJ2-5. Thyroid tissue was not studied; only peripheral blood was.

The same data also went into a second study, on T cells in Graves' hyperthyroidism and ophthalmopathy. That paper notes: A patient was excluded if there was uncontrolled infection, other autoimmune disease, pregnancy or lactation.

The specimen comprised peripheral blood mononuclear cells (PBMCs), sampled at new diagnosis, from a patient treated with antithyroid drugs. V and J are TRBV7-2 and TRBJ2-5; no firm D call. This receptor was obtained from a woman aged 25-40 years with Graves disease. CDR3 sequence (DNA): TGTGCCAGCAGCTTAGCGGAGCAAGAGACCCAGTACTTC. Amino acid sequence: CASSLAEQETQYF.